The rows below give T cell receptor beta chains drawn from one sample of a study of cytomegalovirus exposure and HLA in healthy donors. Produced via immunoSEQ multiplex PCR; TCRdb's table is partial and in-frame only. This table has fewer than 200,000 clones, about four fifths appearing once. The sample comprised PBMCs. Every receptor here comes from a woman in her fifties or sixties in good health and CMV-seronegative. Both conserved end residues are part of each CDR3. A D gene is named only where the DNA matches it firmly. Clone size is given for some rows only: seen once, a few or many times, or a class if the clone is expanded.

>TRBJ1-1|.|TRBV7-2|.
CASSFPWAGAEAFF
TGTGCCAGCAGTTTCCCGTGGGCCGGCGCTGAAGCTTTCTTT
>TRBJ1-5|.|TRBV2|.
CASSEGGAARYQPQHF
TGTGCCAGCAGTGAAGGGGGAGCAGCCAGATATCAGCCCCAGCATTTT
>TRBJ2-1|TRBD2|TRBV4-3|.
CASSSTVTSPNEQFF
TGCGCCAGCAGCTCGACAGTGACTAGCCCCAATGAGCAGTTCTTC
>TRBJ1-2|.|TRBV18|once
CASSKDRNSNYGYTF
TGTGCCAGCTCAAAGGACAGAAATTCTAACTATGGCTACACCTTC
>TRBJ1-2|.|TRBV15|.
CATSREDSRGYTF
TGTGCCACCAGCAGAGAAGACAGTAGGGGCTACACCTTC
>TRBJ2-5|.|TRBV7-2|.
CASSLVAETQYF
TGTGCCAGCAGCTTAGTAGCCGAGACCCAGTACTTC
>TRBJ1-4|.|TRBV11-2|.
CASSLRGNEKLFF
TGTGCCAGCAGCTTAAGGGGTAATGAAAAACTGTTTTTT
>TRBJ1-1|TRBD1|TRBV5-6|once
CASEDPGQGTTEAFF
TGTGCCAGTGAAGATCCGGGACAGGGGACCACTGAAGCTTTCTTT
>TRBJ2-2|.|TRBV4-2|.
CASSRGNTGELFF
TGTGCCAGCAGCCGAGGAAACACCGGGGAGCTGTTTTTT
>TRBJ2-7|.|TRBV7-9|.
CSSSFGSGNEQYF
TGTTCCAGCAGCTTTGGGTCCGGGAACGAGCAGTACTTC
>TRBJ2-7|TRBD1|TRBV29-1|.
CNVEGGQGATGQDF
TGCAACGTTGAAGGGGGACAGGGGGCGACCGGCCAGGATTTC
>TRBJ1-5|TRBD1|TRBV5-6|.
CASSSSTGGSSNQPQHF
TGTGCCAGCAGCTCTTCTACAGGGGGGTCTAGCAATCAGCCCCAGCATTTT
>TRBJ1-3|.|TRBV5-4|.
CASSSGLGDGNTIYF
TGTGCCAGCAGCTCGGGACTAGGCGATGGAAACACCATATATTTT
>TRBJ2-5|TRBD1|TRBV7-9|.
CSSSFTRTGLGQETQYF
TGTTCCAGCAGCTTCACTCGGACAGGGTTGGGACAAGAGACCCAGTACTTC